These 15 T cell receptor beta chains were all obtained from the same sample, sequenced in a study of CD8 T cells in ankylosing spondylitis. Study observations and caveats: Roughly eight highly homologous variants made up a TCR beta motif that seemed to typify ankylosing spondylitis blood.

For these TCRs, the target antigens are not known. TCRdb ran MiXCR on the 5' RACE reads and lists one entry per CDR3 protein. The profile shows more than 400,000 distinct CDR3 sequences, 5.3% of them singletons. Sequenced: blood, either unsorted or a sorted T cell fraction (not recorded which). The receptor source for this set is a male donor with ankylosing spondylitis.

At least ten counts were recorded for this clonotype. This CDR3 is CASSQVLGGSYEQYF. Here the CDR3 DNA reads TGCGCCAGCAGCCAAGTCCTGGGCGGATCCTACGAGCAGTACTTC. This chain joins TRBV4-3 and TRBJ2-7, with unresolved D. Germline-derived CDR1 and CDR2 are LGHNA and YSLEER. Trimming removed 1 base at V and 1 base at J, with 11 bases between. This CDR3 spans 15 amino acids.

This clonotype was detected many times. The chain links TRBV5-1 to TRBJ2-4; D remains unclear. V was cut by 4 bases and J by 0 bases, with 8 bases left in between. This CDR3 comprises 14 residues. Germline loops: CDR1 SGHRS, CDR2 YFSETQ. The CDR3 sequence is CASSPTVAKNIQYF. The CDR3 DNA reads as TGCGCCAGCAGCCCCACTGTAGCCAAAAACATTCAGTACTTC.

This clonotype has a count of ten or more. The rearrangement joins TRBV15 to TRBJ2-5; perhaps TRBD2 as D (5 bases). The CDR3 has 14 amino acids. Per the germline V gene, CDR1 is LNHNV and CDR2 is YYDKDF (reference sequence). V was shortened by 1 base and J by 5 bases, with 11 bases between the two germline ends. The CDR3 is CATSRVRGRETQYF. CDR3 DNA sequence: TGTGCCACCAGCAGAGTACGGGGTAGGGAGACCCAGTACTTC.

This clonotype was detected ten times or more. The chain employs TRBV15 and TRBJ2-5, with 8 bases matching TRBD2. The CDR3 has 16 amino acids. The V segment lost 1 base and the J segment 0 bases; nucleotides outside the gene matches: 4. Germline V gives CDR1 LNHNV, CDR2 YYDKDF (reference sequence). The CDR3 DNA reads TGTGCCACCAGCAGAGTCGCGGGGGGATACCAAGAGACCCAGTACTTC. Encoded protein: CATSRVAGGYQETQYF. Full variable domain (missing parts from reference TRBV15 and TRBJ2-5): DAMVIQNPRYQVTQFGKPVTLSCSQTLNHNVMYWYQQKSSQAPKLLFHYYDKDFNNEADTPDNFQSRRPNTSFCFLDIRSPGLGDTAMYLCATSRVAGGYQETQYFGPGTRLLVL.

This clonotype was detected ten times or more. The V and J genes are TRBV4-1 and TRBJ1-1, with 7 bases lining up with TRBD1. J was trimmed by 3 bases and V by 3 bases; bases with no gene match: 19. The germline gives CDR1 MGHRA, CDR2 YSYEKL. This CDR3 has 19 residues. This CDR3 is CASSHSSSIQGVGYTEAFF. DNA for the CDR3: TGCGCCAGCAGCCATTCGTCCTCCATCCAGGGGGTGGGTTACACTGAAGCTTTCTTT.

This clonotype was picked up many times. The CDR3 nucleotides read TGCGCCAGCAGCACACGGGACAGGTACGAGCAGTACTTC. This gives the protein CASSTRDRYEQYF. The V call is TRBV5-1, the J call TRBJ2-7; 8 positions agree with TRBD1. After removal of 4 bases from V and 4 bases from J, the junction contained 4 bases not matched to a gene. The CDR3 spans 13 residues. CDR1 is SGHRS and CDR2 is YFSETQ in the germline V gene.

This chain uses TRBV11-2 with TRBJ2-7; TRBD2 agrees at 11 bases. CDR3 length: 18 residues. The V gene's germline CDR1 is SGHAT and CDR2 FQNNGV. Trimming at V came to 3 bases and at J to 2 bases, leaving 12 bases not matched to a gene. CDR3 nucleotide sequence: TGTGCCAGCAGCTTGAGGTCCGGGACTAGCGGTTCAACCTACGAGCAGTACTTC. Protein product: CASSLRSGTSGSTYEQYF.

This clonotype came up a few times. This chain uses TRBV28 with TRBJ2-7; D uncertain. CDR1 and CDR2 (germline): MDHEN, SYDVKM. The CDR3 has 11 residues. Trimming removed 8 bases at V and 4 bases at J, with 9 bases between. CDR3 sequence reads: CASGSAYEQYF. Here the CDR3 DNA reads TGTGCCAGCGGCTCAGCATACGAGCAGTACTTC. Filled out from reference TRBV28 and TRBJ2-7, the complete variable domain reads DVKVTQSSRYLVKRTGEKVFLECVQDMDHENMFWYRQDPGLGLRLIYFSYDVKMKEKGDIPEGYSVSREKKERFSLILESASTNQTSMYLCASGSAYEQYFGPGTRLTVT.

This clonotype was observed at least ten times. The chain is built from TRBV2 and TRBJ2-2; 9 bases line up with TRBD2. V lost 3 bases, J lost 6 bases, and 5 bases stayed unmatched. There are 15 residues in the CDR3. Germline assignment: CDR1 SNHLY and CDR2 FYNNEI. The CDR3 coding sequence is TGTGCCAGCAGTGAGCGGGGGGGCCACCCCGGGGAGCTGTTTTTT. The encoded protein is CASSERGGHPGELFF. Combining the CDR3 with reference TRBV2 and TRBJ2-2 gives the whole variable domain EPEVTQTPSHQVTQMGQEVILRCVPISNHLYFYWYRQILGQKVEFLVSFYNNEISEKSEIFDDQFSVERPDGSNFTLKIRSTKLEDSAMYFCASSERGGHPGELFFGEGSRLTVL.

This clonotype was picked up a small number of times. The V call is TRBV20-1, the J call TRBJ2-1; D unresolved. The V end lost 7 bases, the J end lost 0 bases, and 16 bases lay between the germline ends. The CDR3 covers 15 residues. The germline gives CDR1 DFQATT, CDR2 SNEGSKA (reference sequence). As DNA, the CDR3 is TGCAGTGAGGGAAAGCGCAGGAGCTCCTACAATGAGCAGTTCTTC. Translated, it gives CSEGKRRSSYNEQFF.

In its sample, this clonotype was seen once. The chain carries TRBV2 and TRBJ1-1; the D gene is possibly TRBD1 (5 bases). Per germline, CDR1 SNHLY and CDR2 FYNNEI. This CDR3 spans 14 amino acids. Trimming took 6 bases from V and 2 from J, leaving 13 bases between them. The CDR3 loop is CASSVIGGNTEAFF. DNA for the CDR3: TGTGCCAGCAGCGTTATTGGGGGAAACACTGAAGCTTTCTTT.

Many counts were recorded for this clonotype. The chain links TRBV20-1 to TRBJ1-1, with D unresolved. Germline CDR1 and CDR2: DFQATT and SNEGSKA (reference sequence). Deletions cut 0 bases from V and 6 bases from J, with 11 bases between. CDR3 length: 13 residues. This CDR3 is CSARDPRGAEAFF. CDR3 sequence (DNA): TGCAGTGCTAGAGACCCCCGGGGAGCTGAAGCTTTCTTT.

In this sample, this clonotype turned up many times. This rearrangement joins TRBV12-3 or TRBV12-4 to TRBJ1-2, with D maybe TRBD1 (6 bases). CDR3 size: 16 residues. Trimming took off 4 bases at V and 4 bases at J, with 19 bases between the two ends. The CDR3 nucleotides are TGTGCCAGCAGTTCAGTACCGGGACACCAACTCTATGGCTACACCTTC. It codes for CASSSVPGHQLYGYTF.

Many counts were recorded for this clonotype. The chain couples TRBV5-1 to TRBJ1-6; D ambiguous. Trimming pared 4 bases from V and 7 bases from J, leaving 12 bases between. Looked up from germline, CDR1 is SGHRS and CDR2 is YFSETQ. CDR3 length equals 14 residues. The CDR3 region is CASSVRERNSPLHF. CDR3 sequence (DNA): TGCGCCAGCAGCGTTCGAGAGAGGAATTCACCCCTCCACTTT. Filled out from reference TRBV5-1 and TRBJ1-6, the complete variable domain reads KAGVTQTPRYLIKTRGQQVTLSCSPISGHRSVSWYQQTPGQGLQFLFEYFSETQRNKGNFPGRFSGRQFSNSRSEMNVSTLELGDSALYLCASSVRERNSPLHFGNGTRLTVT.

This clonotype was seen ten or more times. This chain connects TRBV29-1 to TRBJ2-2; the match to TRBD2 covers 10 bases. This CDR3 spans 15 amino acids. Unmatched junction bases numbered 11, after V lost 7 bases and J lost 6 bases. Germline lookup yields CDR1 SQVTM and CDR2 ANQGSEA. CDR3 nucleotides: TGCAGCGCCGGGACTAGCGCCGGGGGGCCCGGGGAGCTGTTTTTT. Translation gives CSAGTSAGGPGELFF.